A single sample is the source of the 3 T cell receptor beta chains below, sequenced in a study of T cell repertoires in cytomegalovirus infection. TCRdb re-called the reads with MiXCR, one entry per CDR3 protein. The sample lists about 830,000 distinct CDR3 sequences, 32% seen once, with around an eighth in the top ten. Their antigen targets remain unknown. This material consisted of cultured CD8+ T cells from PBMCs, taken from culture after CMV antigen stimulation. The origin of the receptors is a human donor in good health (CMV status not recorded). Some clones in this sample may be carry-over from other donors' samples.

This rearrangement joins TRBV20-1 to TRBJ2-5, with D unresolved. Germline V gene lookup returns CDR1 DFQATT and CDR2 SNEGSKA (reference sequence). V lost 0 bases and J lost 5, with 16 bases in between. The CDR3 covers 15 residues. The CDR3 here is CSARDPTSGAETQYF. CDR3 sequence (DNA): TGCAGTGCTAGAGACCCGACCTCCGGCGCGGAGACCCAGTACTTC.

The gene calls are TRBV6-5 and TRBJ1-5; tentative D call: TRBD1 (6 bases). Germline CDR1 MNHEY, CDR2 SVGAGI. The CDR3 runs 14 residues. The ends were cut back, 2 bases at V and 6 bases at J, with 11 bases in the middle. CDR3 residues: CASSYGRGSQPQHF. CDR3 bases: TGTGCCAGCAGTTACGGCAGGGGCAGTCAGCCCCAGCATTTT.

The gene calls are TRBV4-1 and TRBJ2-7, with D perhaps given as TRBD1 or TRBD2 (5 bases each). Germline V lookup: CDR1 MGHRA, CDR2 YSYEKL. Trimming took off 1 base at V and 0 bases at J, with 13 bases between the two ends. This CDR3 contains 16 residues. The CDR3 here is CASSQAGTVSSYEQYF. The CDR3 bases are TGCGCCAGCAGCCAAGCAGGGACCGTAAGCTCCTACGAGCAGTACTTC.